This TCR beta chain was profiled in a study of Ad26.COV2.S vaccination and SARS-CoV-2 variants. Notes on the study in general: Substantial breadth was reportedly displayed by spike-specific CD8+ and CD4+ T cell responses after vaccination. Breadth measured for non-spike TCRs was similar across vaccine and placebo recipients. Placebo recipients trailed vaccine recipients in spike-specific TCR breadth. The TCR-based breadth and depth measures might underestimate overall T cell responses.

A note on this clone: What it binds is not known.

Repertoires were generated with immunoSEQ multiplex PCR, while TCRdb's copy carries only in-frame clones and drops some. The sample consists of approximately 340,000 clones, around 92% of them appearing once. V was clipped by 8 bases and J by 8 bases, with 10 bases between them. Germline V lookup: CDR1 SNHLY, CDR2 FYNNEI. The CDR3 length is 11 residues. The sequences come from peripheral blood, collected after recovery from COVID-19. The genes are TRBV2 and TRBJ2-1; perhaps TRBD2 as D (6 bases). The sequence was obtained from a human donor who had recovered from COVID-19. The CDR3 here is CASGSGDEQFF. The CDR3 region has the DNA TGTGCCAGCGGTTCGGGGGATGAGCAGTTCTTC.